Following are 2 T cell receptor beta chains from one sample sequenced in a study of blood T cell repertoires in COVID-19. Here immunoSEQ multiplex PCR was the method, and the copy in TCRdb shows in-frame clones only, minus some. The sample contains about 140,000 clones, around 90% of which appear only once. Sequencing input: peripheral blood. These TCRs come from a human donor with COVID-19, enrolled during active disease. The donor label of this sample is uncertain.

This chain connects TRBV10-3 to TRBJ1-2, with 9 bases identical to TRBD1. The V segment lost 3 bases and the J segment 5 bases; nucleotides outside the gene matches: 16. The germline gives CDR1 ENHRY, CDR2 SYGVKD. The CDR3 is made up of 18 amino acids. This chain's CDR3 is CAISDPELDRGQNYGYTF. The CDR3, as DNA: TGTGCCATCAGTGACCCGGAGCTGGACAGGGGCCAAAATTATGGCTACACCTTC.

The table lists this clone with a few counts. The rearrangement uses TRBV25-1 and TRBJ2-1; 9 positions match TRBD1. The germline V gene has CDR1 MGHDK and CDR2 SYGVNS. This CDR3 is built from 14 residues. The CDR3 DNA follows: TGTGCTACGGAAGGGGACAGGGAAAACAATGAGCAGTTCTTC. As protein: CATEGDRENNEQFF.